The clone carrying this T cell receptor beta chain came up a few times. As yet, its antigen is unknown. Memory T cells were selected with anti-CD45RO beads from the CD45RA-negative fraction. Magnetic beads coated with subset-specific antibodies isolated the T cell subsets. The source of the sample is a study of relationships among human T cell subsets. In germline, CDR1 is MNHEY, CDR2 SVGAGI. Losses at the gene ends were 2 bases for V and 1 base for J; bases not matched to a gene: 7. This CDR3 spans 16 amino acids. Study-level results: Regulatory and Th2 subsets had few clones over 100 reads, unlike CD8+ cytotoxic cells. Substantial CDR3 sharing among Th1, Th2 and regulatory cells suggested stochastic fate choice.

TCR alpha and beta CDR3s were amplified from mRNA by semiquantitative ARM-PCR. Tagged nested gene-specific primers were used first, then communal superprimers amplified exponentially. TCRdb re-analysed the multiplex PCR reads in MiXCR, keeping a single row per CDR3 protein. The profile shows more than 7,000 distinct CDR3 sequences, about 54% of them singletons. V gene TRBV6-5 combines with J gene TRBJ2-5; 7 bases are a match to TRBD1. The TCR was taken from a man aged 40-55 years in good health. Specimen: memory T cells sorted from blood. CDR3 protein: CASSYRRGRGQETQYF. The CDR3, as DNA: TGTGCCAGCAGTTACCGCAGGGGGAGAGGCCAAGAGACCCAGTACTTC.